Listed here are 3 T cell receptor beta chains from one sample, sequenced in a study of T cell clonotyping in hematopoietic cell transplantation. Measured with immunoSEQ multiplex PCR; TCRdb has only the in-frame clones, and not every one. The profile shows approximately 30,000 clones, 82% of them singletons. Time point defined: recipient sample about 28 days before transplant, after cytoreduction. Here the sequenced sample was peripheral blood mononuclear cells, taken before stem cell transplant. The receptors stem from a man aged 40-49 years with acute myeloid leukemia. Some clones in this sample may be carry-over from other donors' samples.

The sample holds a few counts of this clone. The chain recombines TRBV25-1 with TRBJ2-7; the D gene is possibly TRBD2 (7 bases). The germline gives CDR1 MGHDK, CDR2 SYGVNS. With 2 bases removed from V and 7 bases from J, the gap between germline ends came to 18 bases. The CDR3 has 15 amino acids. In DNA, the CDR3 is TGTGCCAGCAGTGAACCGGGGGGCGGGTTGCTTGAGCAGTACTTC. Its translation is CASSEPGGGLLEQYF.

V usage is TRBV28 and J usage is TRBJ2-1; D ambiguous. CDR3 length equals 15 residues. Deletions cut 7 bases from V and 2 bases from J, with 15 bases between. CDR1 and CDR2 (germline): MDHEN, SYDVKM. The CDR3 DNA follows: TGTGCCAGCACTATGGGCCGGTGGCCCTACAATGAGCAGTTCTTC. This codes for CASTMGRWPYNEQFF.

This chain connects TRBV11-3 to TRBJ2-2, with D uncertain. Trimming took off 4 bases at V and 2 bases at J, with 11 bases between the two ends. Germline V gene sequence: CDR1 SGHNT, CDR2 YENEEA. The CDR3 runs to 15 residues. For the CDR3, the DNA is TGTGCCAGCAGCTCCCTGGGCGGAAACACCGGGGAGCTGTTTTTT. Protein product: CASSSLGGNTGELFF.